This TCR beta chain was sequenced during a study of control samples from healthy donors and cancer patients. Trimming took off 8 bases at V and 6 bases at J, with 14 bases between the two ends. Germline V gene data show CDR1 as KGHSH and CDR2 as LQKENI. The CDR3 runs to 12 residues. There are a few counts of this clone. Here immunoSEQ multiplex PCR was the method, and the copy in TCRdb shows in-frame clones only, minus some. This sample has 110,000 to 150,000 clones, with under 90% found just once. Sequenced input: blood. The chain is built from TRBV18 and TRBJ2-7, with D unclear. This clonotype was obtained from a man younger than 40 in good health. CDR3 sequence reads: CASTQDLGEQYF. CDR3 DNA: TGTGCCAGCACGCAGGACCTGGGCGAGCAGTACTTC.